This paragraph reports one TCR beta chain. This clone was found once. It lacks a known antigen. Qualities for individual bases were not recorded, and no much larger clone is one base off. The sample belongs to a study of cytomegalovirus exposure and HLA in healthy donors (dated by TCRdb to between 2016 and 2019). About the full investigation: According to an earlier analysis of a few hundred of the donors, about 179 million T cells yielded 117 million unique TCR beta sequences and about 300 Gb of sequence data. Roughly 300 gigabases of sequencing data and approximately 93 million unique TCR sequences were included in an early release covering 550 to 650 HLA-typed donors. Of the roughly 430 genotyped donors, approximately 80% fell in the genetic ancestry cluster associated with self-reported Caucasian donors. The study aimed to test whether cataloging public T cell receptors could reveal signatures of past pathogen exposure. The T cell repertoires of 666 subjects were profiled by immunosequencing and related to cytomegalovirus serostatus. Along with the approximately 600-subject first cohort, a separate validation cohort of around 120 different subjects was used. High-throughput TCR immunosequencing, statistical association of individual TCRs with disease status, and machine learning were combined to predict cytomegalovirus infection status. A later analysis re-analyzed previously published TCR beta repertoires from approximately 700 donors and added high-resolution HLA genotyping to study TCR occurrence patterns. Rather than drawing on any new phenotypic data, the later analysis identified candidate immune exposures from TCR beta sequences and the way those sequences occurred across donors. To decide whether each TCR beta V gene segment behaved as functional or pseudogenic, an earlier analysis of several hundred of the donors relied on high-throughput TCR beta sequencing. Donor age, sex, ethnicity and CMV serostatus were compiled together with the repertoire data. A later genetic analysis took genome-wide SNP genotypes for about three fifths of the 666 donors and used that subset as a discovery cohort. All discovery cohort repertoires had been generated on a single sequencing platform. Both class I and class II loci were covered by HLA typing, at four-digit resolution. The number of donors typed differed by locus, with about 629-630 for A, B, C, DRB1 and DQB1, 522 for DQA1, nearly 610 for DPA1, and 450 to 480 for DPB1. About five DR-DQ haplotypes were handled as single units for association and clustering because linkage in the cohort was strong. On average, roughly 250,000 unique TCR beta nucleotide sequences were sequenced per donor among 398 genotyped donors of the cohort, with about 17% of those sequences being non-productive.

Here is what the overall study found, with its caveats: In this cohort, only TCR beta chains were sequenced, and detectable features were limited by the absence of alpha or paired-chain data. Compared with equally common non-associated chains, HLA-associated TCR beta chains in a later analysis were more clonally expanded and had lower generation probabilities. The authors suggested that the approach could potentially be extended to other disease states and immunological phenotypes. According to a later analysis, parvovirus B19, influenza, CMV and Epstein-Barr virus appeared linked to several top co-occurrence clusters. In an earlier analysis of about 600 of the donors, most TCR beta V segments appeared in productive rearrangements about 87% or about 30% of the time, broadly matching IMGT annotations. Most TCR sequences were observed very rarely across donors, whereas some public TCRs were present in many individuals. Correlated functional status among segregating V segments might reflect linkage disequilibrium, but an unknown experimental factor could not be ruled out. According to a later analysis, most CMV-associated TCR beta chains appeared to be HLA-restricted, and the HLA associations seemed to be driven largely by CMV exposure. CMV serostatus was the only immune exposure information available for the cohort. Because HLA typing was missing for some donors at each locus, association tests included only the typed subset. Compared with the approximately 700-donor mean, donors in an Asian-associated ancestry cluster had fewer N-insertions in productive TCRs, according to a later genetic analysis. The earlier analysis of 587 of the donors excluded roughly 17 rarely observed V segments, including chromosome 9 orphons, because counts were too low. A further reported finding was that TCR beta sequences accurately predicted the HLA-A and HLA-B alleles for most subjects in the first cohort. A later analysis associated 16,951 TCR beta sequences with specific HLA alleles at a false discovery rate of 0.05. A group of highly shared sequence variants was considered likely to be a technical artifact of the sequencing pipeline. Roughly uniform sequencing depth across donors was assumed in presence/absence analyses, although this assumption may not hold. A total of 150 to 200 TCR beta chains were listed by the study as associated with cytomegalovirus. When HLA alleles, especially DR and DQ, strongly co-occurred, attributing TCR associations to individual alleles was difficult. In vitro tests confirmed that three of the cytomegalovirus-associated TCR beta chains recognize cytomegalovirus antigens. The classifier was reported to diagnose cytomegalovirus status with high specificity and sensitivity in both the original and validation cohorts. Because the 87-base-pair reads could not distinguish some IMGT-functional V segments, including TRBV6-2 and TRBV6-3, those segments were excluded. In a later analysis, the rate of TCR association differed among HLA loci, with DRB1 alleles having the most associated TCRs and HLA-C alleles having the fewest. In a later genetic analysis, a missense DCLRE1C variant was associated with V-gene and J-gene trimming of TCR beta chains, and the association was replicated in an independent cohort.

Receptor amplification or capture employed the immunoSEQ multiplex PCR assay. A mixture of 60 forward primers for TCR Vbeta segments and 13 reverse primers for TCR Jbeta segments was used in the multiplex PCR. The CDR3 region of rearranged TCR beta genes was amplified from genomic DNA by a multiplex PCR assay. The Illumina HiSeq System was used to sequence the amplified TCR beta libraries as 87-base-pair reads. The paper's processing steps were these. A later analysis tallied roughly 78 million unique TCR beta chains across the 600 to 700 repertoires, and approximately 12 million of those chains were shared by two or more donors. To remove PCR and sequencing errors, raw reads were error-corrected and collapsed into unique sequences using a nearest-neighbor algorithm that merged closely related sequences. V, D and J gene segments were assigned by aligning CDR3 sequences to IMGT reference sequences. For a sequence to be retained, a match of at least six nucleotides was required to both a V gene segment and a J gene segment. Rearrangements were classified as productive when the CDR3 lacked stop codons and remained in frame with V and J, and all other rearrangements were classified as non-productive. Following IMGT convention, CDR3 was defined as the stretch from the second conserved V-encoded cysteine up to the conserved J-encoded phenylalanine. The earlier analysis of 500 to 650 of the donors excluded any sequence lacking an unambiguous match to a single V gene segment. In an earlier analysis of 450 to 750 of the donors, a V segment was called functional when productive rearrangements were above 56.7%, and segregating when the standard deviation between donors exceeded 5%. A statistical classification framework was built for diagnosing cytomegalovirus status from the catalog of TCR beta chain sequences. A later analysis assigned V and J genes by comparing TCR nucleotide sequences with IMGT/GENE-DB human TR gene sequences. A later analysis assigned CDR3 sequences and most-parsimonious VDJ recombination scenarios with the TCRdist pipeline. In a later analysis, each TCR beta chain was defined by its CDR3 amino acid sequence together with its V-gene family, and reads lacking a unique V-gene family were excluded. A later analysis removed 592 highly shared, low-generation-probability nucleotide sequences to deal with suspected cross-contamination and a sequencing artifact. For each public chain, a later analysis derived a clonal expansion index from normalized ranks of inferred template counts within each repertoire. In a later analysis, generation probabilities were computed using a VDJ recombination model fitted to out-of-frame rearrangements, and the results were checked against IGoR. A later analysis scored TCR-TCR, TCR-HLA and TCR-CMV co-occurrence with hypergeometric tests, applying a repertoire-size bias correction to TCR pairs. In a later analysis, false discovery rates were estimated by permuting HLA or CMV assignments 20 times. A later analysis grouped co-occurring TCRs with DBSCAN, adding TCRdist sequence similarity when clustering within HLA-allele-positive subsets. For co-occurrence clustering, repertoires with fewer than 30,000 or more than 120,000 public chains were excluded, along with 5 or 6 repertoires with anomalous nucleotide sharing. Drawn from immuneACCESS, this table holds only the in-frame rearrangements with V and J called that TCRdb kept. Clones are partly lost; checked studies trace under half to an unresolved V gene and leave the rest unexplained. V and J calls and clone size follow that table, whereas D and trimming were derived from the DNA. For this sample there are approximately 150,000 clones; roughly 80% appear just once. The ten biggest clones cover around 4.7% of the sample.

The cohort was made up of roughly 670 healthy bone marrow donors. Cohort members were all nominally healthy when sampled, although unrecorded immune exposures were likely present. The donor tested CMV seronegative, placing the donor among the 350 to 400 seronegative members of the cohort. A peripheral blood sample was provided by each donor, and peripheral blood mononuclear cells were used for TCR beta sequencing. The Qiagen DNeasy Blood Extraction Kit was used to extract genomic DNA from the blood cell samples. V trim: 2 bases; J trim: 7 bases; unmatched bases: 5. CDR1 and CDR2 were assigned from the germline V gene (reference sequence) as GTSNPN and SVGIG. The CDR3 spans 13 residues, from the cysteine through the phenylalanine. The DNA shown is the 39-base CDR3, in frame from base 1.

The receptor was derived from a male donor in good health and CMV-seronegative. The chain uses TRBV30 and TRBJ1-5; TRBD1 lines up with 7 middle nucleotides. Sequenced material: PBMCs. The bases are TGTGCCTGGAGTAAGGGGGCCGGGCAGCCCCAGCATTTT. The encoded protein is CAWSKGAGQPQHF.